Each of the 29 T cell receptor beta chains below was sequenced from the same sample in a study of CD8 T cells in Susac syndrome. An input of roughly 0.5 to 1 ug of RNA was subjected to reverse transcription using random hexamers. A single record per CDR3 protein comes from TCRdb applying MiXCR to the immunoSEQ multiplex PCR reads. The table shows a few hundred thousand distinct CDR3 sequences, with about 85% occurring only once. Sequenced material: CD8+ T cells from PBMCs. These receptors originate from a human donor with multiple sclerosis.

The CDR3 region is CAWSVGGQETQYF. In nucleotides, the CDR3 is TGTGCCTGGAGTGTGGGGGGACAAGAGACCCAGTACTTC. This sequence joins TRBV30 and TRBJ2-5; maybe TRBD2 (6 bases). V was shortened by 0 bases and J by 2 bases, with 7 bases between the two germline ends. Germline V gives CDR1 GTSNPN, CDR2 SVGIG (reference sequence). The CDR3 covers 13 residues.

The rearrangement joins TRBV7-9 to TRBJ2-1; D remains unclear. Germline-derived CDR1 and CDR2 are SEHNR and FQNEAQ (reference sequence). V lost 3 bases, J lost 6 bases, and 6 bases lay in between. This CDR3 is built from 12 residues. The CDR3 spells CASSLGINEQFF. The CDR3, as DNA: TGTGCCAGCAGCTTGGGTATCAATGAGCAGTTCTTC.

The genes are TRBV10-3 and TRBJ2-1; D is uncertain. Trimming removed 9 bases at V and 9 bases at J, with 18 bases between. Germline-derived CDR1 and CDR2 are ENHRY and SYGVKD. The CDR3 is 13 amino acids. The CDR3 DNA sequence: TGTGCCATACCGGGCCTCCTCGTAGGTGAGCAGTTCTTC. It codes for CAIPGLLVGEQFF.

This clonotype appeared once. The V gene is TRBV15, the J gene TRBJ2-1; 7 nucleotides agree with TRBD2. From germline, CDR1 is LNHNV and CDR2 YYDKDF (reference sequence). With V trimmed by 8 bases and J by 2 bases, 6 bases remained unmatched. The CDR3 sequence is 14 residues long. In DNA, the CDR3 is TGTGCCACCGGGGACGGGAGGCCCTACAATGAGCAGTTCTTC. This gives the protein CATGDGRPYNEQFF.

The CDR3 DNA sequence: TGTGCCAGTAGTATCACCCCGGGCTATGGCTACACCTTC. It is translated as CASSITPGYGYTF. The V gene is TRBV19, the J gene TRBJ1-2; the D is unclear. Germline-derived CDR1 and CDR2 are LNHDA and SQIVND (reference sequence). CDR3 length equals 13 residues. V lost 3 bases and J lost 4, with 9 bases in between.

V usage is TRBV7-9 and J usage is TRBJ2-7, with D perhaps TRBD2 (5 bases). With 1 base removed from V and 3 bases from J, the gap between germline ends came to 16 bases. CDR3 length: 16 amino acids. CDR1 SEHNR and CDR2 FQNEAQ come from the germline V gene (reference sequence). The CDR3 protein is CASSLEGGYLLYEQYF. In DNA form, the CDR3 reads TGTGCCAGCAGCTTAGAAGGAGGCTACCTTCTCTACGAGCAGTACTTC. Variable domain in full (rest from reference TRBV7-9 and TRBJ2-7): DTGVSQNPRHKITKRGQNVTFRCDPISEHNRLYWYRQTLGQGPEFLTYFQNEAQLEKSRLLSDRFSAERPKGSFSTLEIQRTEQGDSAMYLCASSLEGGYLLYEQYFGPGTRLTVT.

This clonotype was found once. The chain combines TRBV11-3 with TRBJ2-1; 9 nucleotides line up with TRBD2. The CDR3 runs 14 residues. Per the germline V gene, CDR1 is SGHNT and CDR2 is YENEEA. Trimming cost V 7 bases and J 7 bases; bases outside gene matches: 8. The CDR3 bases are TGTGCCAGCACAAGGAAGCGGGAGGTAAATGAGCAGTTCTTC. It specifies CASTRKREVNEQFF.

This chain's CDR3 is CASSAGTLWEQFF. CDR3 DNA sequence: TGTGCCAGCAGTGCCGGGACTCTTTGGGAGCAGTTCTTC. V is TRBV27 and J is TRBJ2-1; D perhaps matches TRBD2 (6 bases). V was pared by 5 bases and J by 10 bases, with 15 bases between. CDR3 length: 13 amino acids. Germline-derived CDR1 and CDR2 are MNHEY and SMNVEV (reference sequence).

This clonotype is a singleton in its sample. The J gene is TRBJ2-1, the V gene TRBV30; no firm D call. Per germline, CDR1 GTSNPN and CDR2 SVGIG (reference sequence). Trimming stripped 3 bases from V and 8 bases from J, with 11 bases between. CDR3 length: 12 residues. In nucleotides, the CDR3 is TGTGCCTGGAGCCTGGGATGGGATGAGCAGTTCTTC. It is translated as CAWSLGWDEQFF.

The J gene is TRBJ2-3, the V gene TRBV28, with 7 nucleotides matching TRBD1. V gave up 6 bases and J gave up 1 base; unmatched junction bases: 7. This CDR3 is 15 amino acids long. The germline V gene has CDR1 MDHEN and CDR2 SYDVKM. CDR3 protein: CASSLTGQGTDTQYF. In nucleotides, the CDR3 is TGTGCCAGCAGCTTGACAGGGCAGGGCACAGATACGCAGTATTTT.

This clonotype has a single count. The CDR3, as DNA: TGTGCCAGCAGCTTCCCCACGGAAGTCACTGAAGCTTTCTTT. It is translated as CASSFPTEVTEAFF. This chain connects TRBV13 to TRBJ1-1; D remains unclear. CDR3 length: 14 residues. Germline V lookup: CDR1 PRHDT, CDR2 FYEKMQ (reference sequence). V was clipped by 3 bases and J by 4 bases, with 12 bases between them.

In its sample, this clonotype was seen once. This chain links TRBV20-1 with TRBJ1-2; D uncertain. This CDR3 comprises 9 residues. Germline V gene lookup returns CDR1 DFQATT and CDR2 SNEGSKA (reference sequence). V was pared by 4 bases and J by 8 bases, with 5 bases between. The CDR3 reads CSAKKGYTF. CDR3 DNA: TGCAGTGCTAAGAAGGGCTACACCTTC.

The CDR3 DNA follows: TGTGCCAGCAGCTTATACTGGCGGAGCCAAGAGACCCAGTACTTC. As protein: CASSLYWRSQETQYF. V usage is TRBV11-2 and J usage is TRBJ2-5; D is unresolved. V lost 2 bases and J 1 base, leaving 11 bases between the germline ends. CDR1 and CDR2 (germline): SGHAT, FQNNGV. CDR3 length: 15 amino acids.

The gene calls are TRBV12-3 or TRBV12-4 and TRBJ2-5; D gene unclear. The V gene lost 5 bases and the J gene lost 14 bases, with 18 bases spanning the gap. The CDR3 is made up of 12 amino acids. DNA of the CDR3: TGTGCCAGCAGTCCTCCCGGTCCGTCTTGTTACTTC. Translation gives CASSPPGPSCYF.

Details on this clonotype: At one end, the junction sequence differs from germline, possibly due to a read error. This chain uses TRBV7-7 with TRBJ2-1, with D possibly being TRBD2 (7 bases). The CDR3 runs to 13 residues. Looked up from germline, CDR1 is SSHAT and CDR2 is FNYEAQ (reference sequence). Here the CDR3 DNA reads TGTGCTAGCAGCCAAAGGGGGGGTAATGAGCAGTTCTTC. Translation: CASSQRGGNEQFF.

This clonotype was recorded a few times. V is TRBV28 and J is TRBJ2-7; D unresolved. The V end lost 2 bases, the J end lost 0 bases, and 11 bases lay between the germline ends. Germline V gene data show CDR1 as MDHEN and CDR2 as SYDVKM. The CDR3 extends over 15 amino acids. The CDR3, as DNA: TGTGCCAGCAGTTTAGTGTCAGTGCGCTCCTACGAGCAGTACTTC. This gives the protein CASSLVSVRSYEQYF. Full variable domain (missing parts from reference TRBV28 and TRBJ2-7): DVKVTQSSRYLVKRTGEKVFLECVQDMDHENMFWYRQDPGLGLRLIYFSYDVKMKEKGDIPEGYSVSREKKERFSLILESASTNQTSMYLCASSLVSVRSYEQYFGPGTRLTVT.

This chain joins TRBV4-1 and TRBJ1-1, with D uncertain. The CDR3 runs to 12 residues. Germline values: CDR1 MGHRA, CDR2 YSYEKL. V was pared by 1 base and J by 5 bases, with 5 bases between. The CDR3 DNA reads as TGCGCCAGCAGCCAAGGGTGGACTGAAGCTTTCTTT. Translation: CASSQGWTEAFF.

The J gene is TRBJ2-7, the V gene TRBV5-6; 7 bases are shared with TRBD2. The CDR3 totals 13 residues. CDR1 and CDR2 from the germline V gene are SGHDT and YYEEEE. The junction had 1 base not matched to a gene; V was cut back by 3 bases and J by 1 base. CDR3 protein: CASSSGGSYEQYF. CDR3 bases: TGTGCCAGCAGCTCCGGGGGGTCCTACGAGCAGTACTTC.

The V and J genes are TRBV10-3 and TRBJ1-2; tentative D call: TRBD1 (6 bases). The CDR3 runs 17 residues. Per the germline V gene, CDR1 is ENHRY and CDR2 is SYGVKD. Between the trimmed V and J ends, which lost 8 bases and 4 bases, there was a span of 26 bases. The DNA for the CDR3 is TGTGCCATCGGCCCTTCCGGGACACTCAAACCCTCCTATGGCTACACCTTC. This gives the protein CAIGPSGTLKPSYGYTF.

The genes are TRBV9 and TRBJ1-2; 10 bases match TRBD1. This CDR3 contains 16 residues. Germline lookup yields CDR1 SGDLS and CDR2 YYNGEE. V lost 3 bases to trimming and J lost 2 bases; unmatched junction nucleotides: 7. The CDR3 sequence is CASSGGGTGANYGYTF. In DNA, the CDR3 is TGTGCCAGCAGCGGCGGGGGGACAGGGGCCAACTATGGCTACACCTTC.

This chain connects TRBV28 to TRBJ2-1, with unresolved D. V lost 2 bases and J lost 6, with 11 bases in between. CDR3 length equals 14 residues. Germline loops: CDR1 MDHEN, CDR2 SYDVKM. Here the CDR3 reads CASSLEYSVNEQFF. CDR3 sequence (DNA): TGTGCCAGCAGTTTAGAGTACAGTGTCAATGAGCAGTTCTTC.

The chain couples TRBV9 to TRBJ2-3; TRBD2 agrees at 10 bases. Germline V lookup: CDR1 SGDLS, CDR2 YYNGEE. The CDR3 has 16 amino acids. V trimming: 0 bases; J trimming: 1 base; junction bases outside the gene matches: 2. The DNA for the CDR3 is TGTGCCAGCAGCGTAGAAGGGACTAGCGGCACAGATACGCAGTATTTT. Translated: CASSVEGTSGTDTQYF.

V gene TRBV5-1 combines with J gene TRBJ2-1; D is possibly TRBD1 (6 bases). The CDR3 has 18 residues. V lost 1 base and J lost 5, with 22 bases in between. CDR1 SGHRS and CDR2 YFSETQ come from the germline V gene. CDR3 protein: CASSLSPTGLRLHNEQFF. CDR3 sequence (DNA): TGCGCCAGCAGCTTGAGTCCCACAGGGTTGCGACTACACAATGAGCAGTTCTTC.

This chain links TRBV7-9 with TRBJ2-1, with 8 bases identical to TRBD2. Germline V CDR1 and CDR2: SEHNR, FQNEAQ (reference sequence). This CDR3 contains 16 residues. V shed 4 bases, J shed 4 bases, and the junction held 9 bases outside the gene matches. Here the CDR3 DNA reads TGTGCCAGCAGCTGGTCGACCGGGACTAGGTACAATGAGCAGTTCTTC. Translated, it gives CASSWSTGTRYNEQFF.

CDR3 bases: TGTGCCAGCACGGTGACAGGGGGTCTAGCCAAAAACATTCAGTACTTC. This gives the protein CASTVTGGLAKNIQYF. The gene calls are TRBV7-9 and TRBJ2-4; 9 bases line up with TRBD1. This CDR3 comprises 16 residues. V was pared by 7 bases and J by 0 bases, with 7 bases of the junction left unmatched. The germline gives CDR1 SEHNR, CDR2 FQNEAQ (reference sequence).

The V call is TRBV10-3, the J call TRBJ2-6; D is ambiguous. The germline CDR1 and CDR2 sequences are ENHRY and SYGVKD. Trimming took 3 bases from V and 4 from J, leaving 7 bases between them. The length of the CDR3 is 14 residues. This CDR3 reads CAISDPSGANVLTF. DNA of the CDR3: TGTGCCATCAGTGACCCTTCGGGGGCCAACGTCCTGACTTTC.

The J gene is TRBJ2-7, the V gene TRBV2; D perhaps matches TRBD1 (5 bases). The V and J ends lost 4 bases and 2 bases respectively, with 15 bases between them. This CDR3 has 15 amino acids. The germline V gene encodes CDR1 SNHLY and CDR2 FYNNEI. The CDR3: CASSVPQEGTYEQYF. CDR3 sequence (DNA): TGTGCCAGCAGTGTCCCACAGGAAGGGACCTACGAGCAGTACTTC.

Here the CDR3 DNA reads TGTGCCAGCAGTTTTGGAACTCCGCTCCTCAACGTCCTGACTTTC. Amino acid sequence: CASSFGTPLLNVLTF. The chain joins TRBV27 to TRBJ2-6; D gene unclear. Germline V lookup: CDR1 MNHEY, CDR2 SMNVEV (reference sequence). V was shortened by 3 bases and J by 9 bases, with 15 bases between the two germline ends. CDR3 length: 15 amino acids.

The chain couples TRBV3-1 to TRBJ2-4; D unclear. The CDR3 runs to 16 residues. Per germline, CDR1 LGHDT and CDR2 YNNKEL (reference sequence). V dropped 0 bases and J dropped 3 bases, with 12 bases sitting between them. CDR3 sequence (DNA): TGTGCCAGCAGCCAAGACTTCACCCGGCTCAAAAACATTCAGTACTTC. Its protein is CASSQDFTRLKNIQYF.